The 21 T cell receptor beta chains reported below all come from one sample, sequenced in a study of molecular identifiers for immune sequencing clone quantification. Via MiXCR, TCRdb re-called the PCR reads, giving one row per CDR3 protein. There are 85,000 to 130,000 distinct CDR3 sequences in the sample; 35% to 40% occur only once, and 4% to 4.5% lies in the top ten. The sample consisted of naive CD8+ T cells from blood, with Jurkat cell RNA spiked in. The subset: FACS-sorted CD8+CD4-CCR7+CD45RA+ naive T cells. Source of these receptors: a human donor in good health. Some libraries in this study had Jurkat cell RNA spiked in.

This clonotype was seen only once. The chain is built from TRBV9 and TRBJ1-5; possible D gene TRBD1, 5 bases. V lost 2 bases and J 7 bases, leaving 16 bases between the germline ends. The CDR3 sequence is 15 residues long. Germline lookup yields CDR1 SGDLS and CDR2 YYNGEE. In DNA, the CDR3 is TGTGCCAGCAGCGTCGAGGGTAGGGGTGACCAGCCCCAGCATTTT. It codes for CASSVEGRGDQPQHF. Drawing the rest from reference TRBV9 and TRBJ1-5, the complete variable domain is DSGVTQTPKHLITATGQRVTLRCSPRSGDLSVYWYQQSLDQGLQFLIQYYNGEERAKGNILERFSAQQFPDLHSELNLSSLELGDSALYFCASSVEGRGDQPQHFGDGTRLSIL.

This chain connects TRBV10-3 to TRBJ2-3; D is possibly TRBD2 (5 bases). V shed 11 bases and J shed 0 bases, with 18 bases lying between them. CDR3 size: 15 residues. Germline lookup yields CDR1 ENHRY and CDR2 SYGVKD. CDR3 sequence (DNA): TGTGCCGTATTGCCGGGGTCCCCTAGCACAGATACGCAGTATTTT. Its protein product is CAVLPGSPSTDTQYF.

As regards this clonotype: A junction end diverges from the germline sequence, so it may reflect a read error. V gene TRBV5-4 combines with J gene TRBJ2-3, with 9 nucleotides matching TRBD1. CDR3 length: 15 amino acids. Germline assignment: CDR1 SGHNT and CDR2 YYREEE (reference sequence). The CDR3, as DNA: TGTGCCAGCAGGCATCCGGGACAGGGCTCAGATACGCAGAATTTT. Translating it yields CASRHPGQGSDTQNF.

The table lists this clonotype with a count of one. This may be a read error: a much more frequent sequence differs by one nucleotide. The chain employs TRBV6-2 or TRBV6-3 and TRBJ1-1, with D unclear. The CDR3 length is 11 residues. Germline V lookup: CDR1 MNHEY, CDR2 SVGEGT. V lost 6 bases and J 6 bases, leaving 8 bases between the germline ends. DNA of the CDR3: TGTGCCAGCAGACTAGGGTCTGAAGCTTTCTTT. Its translation: CASRLGSEAFF.

In the case of this clonotype: At one end, the junction sequence differs from germline, possibly due to a read error. This chain uses TRBV28 with TRBJ2-3; no clear D gene. There are 15 residues in the CDR3. Germline CDR1 MDHEN, CDR2 SYDVKM. CDR3 residues: CASRPYTGSTDTRYF. The CDR3 region has the DNA TGTGCCAGCAGACCATATACGGGTAGCACAGATACGCGGTATTTT.

This chain connects TRBV4-2 to TRBJ2-1; TRBD2 agrees at 8 bases. The V and J ends lost 2 bases and 9 bases, in that order; junction bases with no gene match: 9. Germline V gene sequence: CDR1 LGHNA, CDR2 YNFKEQ. This CDR3 is built from 15 residues. The CDR3 nucleotides are TGTGCCAGCAGCCAACGAGCGGGAGCGGTTGGTGAGCAGTTCTTC. It is translated as CASSQRAGAVGEQFF.

Concerning this clonotype itself: A much larger clone lies a single base off, so this may be a read error. The chain links TRBV20-1 to TRBJ2-2, with D possibly TRBD2 on 5 matching bases. CDR1 DFQATT and CDR2 SNEGSKA come from the germline V gene (reference sequence). The CDR3 runs to 14 residues. The CDR3 here is CSASIGMNTGEQFF. In DNA, the CDR3 is TGCAGTGCTAGCATCGGGATGAACACCGGGGAGCAGTTTTTT.

This clonotype turned up a few times. One base away lies a much larger clone, so this may be a sequencing read error. The chain has TRBV5-6 and TRBJ2-4; no reliable D call. The length of the CDR3 is 17 residues. Germline assignment: CDR1 SGHDT and CDR2 YYEEEE. The CDR3 loop is CASGLANRPRSKNIQYF. CDR3 bases: TGTGCCAGCGGCTTGGCCAATCGACCTAGATCCAAAAACATTCAGTACTTC.

With respect to this clonotype: A clone one base away is much larger, so this may be a read error. The V and J genes are TRBV12-3 or TRBV12-4 and TRBJ2-3, with D unresolved. TRBJ1-5 explains the end of the DNA better; the J call may be wrong. CDR3 length: 15 amino acids. CDR3 loop: CASDGKAGGSDTQHF. The CDR3 DNA follows: TGTGCCAGCGACGGAAAAGCGGGAGGGTCAGATACGCAGCATTTT.

This clonotype has just a few counts. Written as DNA, the CDR3 is TGTGCCAGCAGTTTATCGTCCGGGACAGTGAGCTACGAGCAGTACTTC. The encoded protein is CASSLSSGTVSYEQYF. V is TRBV27 and J is TRBJ2-7; TRBD1 aligns across 7 bases. Germline lookup yields CDR1 MNHEY and CDR2 SMNVEV (reference sequence). The trim removed 0 bases at V and 3 bases at J, leaving 8 bases unmatched. There are 16 residues in the CDR3.

This rearrangement joins TRBV7-9 to TRBJ2-1, with 9 bases lining up with TRBD2. Germline CDR1 is SEHNR and CDR2 is FQNEAQ (reference sequence). The trim removed 5 bases at V and 4 bases at J, leaving 12 bases unmatched. The CDR3 has 17 amino acids. CDR3 in amino acids: CASSESSSGKGYNEQFF. The DNA of the CDR3 is TGTGCCAGCAGCGAATCCTCTAGCGGGAAAGGTTACAATGAGCAGTTCTTC.

This clonotype was observed at least ten times. The rearrangement joins TRBV28 to TRBJ1-1, with unresolved D. From germline, CDR1 is MDHEN and CDR2 SYDVKM. The V and J ends lost 8 bases and 4 bases respectively, with 11 bases between them. The CDR3 extends over 12 amino acids. CDR3 sequence (DNA): TGTGCCAGCGAGTCTTGGGGCACTGAAGCTTTCTTT. Translating it yields CASESWGTEAFF.

The chain is built from TRBV5-4 and TRBJ2-3; possibly TRBD1 for D (6 bases). V was trimmed by 0 bases and J by 7 bases, leaving 6 bases between them. The CDR3 sequence is 12 residues long. Germline V lookup: CDR1 SGHNT, CDR2 YYREEE (reference sequence). CDR3 coding DNA: TGTGCCAGCAGCTTGGGGGGGCATACGCAGTATTTT. It translates to CASSLGGHTQYF.

This clonotype came up a few times. The gene calls are TRBV28 and TRBJ1-1; D ambiguous. V was shortened by 2 bases and J by 8 bases, with 9 bases between the two germline ends. The CDR3 contains 12 residues. From germline, CDR1 is MDHEN and CDR2 SYDVKM. Written as DNA, the CDR3 is TGTGCCAGCAGTTTAATGGGTTTCGAAGCTTTCTTT. Translating gives CASSLMGFEAFF. The variable domain in full, with the rest retrieved from reference TRBV28 and TRBJ1-1, is DVKVTQSSRYLVKRTGEKVFLECVQDMDHENMFWYRQDPGLGLRLIYFSYDVKMKEKGDIPEGYSVSREKKERFSLILESASTNQTSMYLCASSLMGFEAFFGQGTRLTVV.

V gene TRBV11-2 combines with J gene TRBJ2-5, with no clear D. CDR1 and CDR2 from the germline V gene are SGHAT and FQNNGV. This CDR3 is built from 14 residues. V was trimmed by 5 bases and J by 4 bases, leaving 14 bases between them. In DNA, the CDR3 is TGTGCCAGCAGCCGAGCTCCTACGGCAGAGACCCAGTACTTC. Protein product: CASSRAPTAETQYF.

The chain has TRBV29-1 and TRBJ1-2; D is undetermined. Trimming removed 5 bases at V and 6 bases at J, with 13 bases between. Germline loops: CDR1 SQVTM, CDR2 ANQGSEA. CDR3 length: 12 amino acids. The CDR3 reads CSVMGRRDGYTF. The CDR3 region has the DNA TGCAGCGTTATGGGTAGGCGGGATGGCTACACCTTC.

The genes are TRBV19 and TRBJ2-1; D is possibly TRBD1 (6 bases). In germline, CDR1 is LNHDA, CDR2 SQIVND (reference sequence). The CDR3 length is 15 residues. V lost 7 bases and J lost 2, with 15 bases in between. DNA of the CDR3: TGTGCCAGTACCCCACTAGGACAGCCCTACAATGAGCAGTTCTTC. Protein sequence: CASTPLGQPYNEQFF.

Note on this clonotype: A much more abundant neighbour one base away suggests this may be a read error. The CDR3 region has the DNA TGCGCCACTTTGGGCACAGATACGCAGTATTTT. Translation gives CATLGTDTQYF. V and J are TRBV10-2 and TRBJ2-3; no clear D. V was pared by 10 bases and J by 1 base, with 6 bases between. The CDR3 is 11 amino acids. The germline V gene has CDR1 WSHSY and CDR2 SAAADI.

This clonotype was counted a single time. The J gene is TRBJ1-4, the V gene TRBV9; the D is unclear. This CDR3 is built from 15 residues. Germline V CDR1 and CDR2: SGDLS, YYNGEE. V shed 3 bases and J shed 3 bases, with 12 bases lying between them. The chain's CDR3 is CASSGGSGPNEKLFF. In nucleotides, the CDR3 is TGTGCCAGCAGCGGAGGGTCCGGACCTAATGAAAAACTGTTTTTT.

To note about this clonotype: This may come from a read error, since a much larger clone is one base off. The V and J genes are TRBV28 and TRBJ1-5; tentatively, D is TRBD1 (5 bases). Trimming removed 5 bases from V and 7 bases from J, with 24 bases in between. From germline, CDR1 is MDHEN and CDR2 SYDVKM. The CDR3 contains 17 residues. The CDR3 region has the DNA TGTGCCAGCAGTCCTTCGTCTCCCGGGACTTGGGACCAGCCCCAGCATTTT. It yields the protein CASSPSSPGTWDQPQHF.

This clonotype was observed a few times. The chain employs TRBV28 and TRBJ2-1, with 8 bases matching TRBD2. The CDR3 length is 15 residues. Trimming cost V 6 bases and J 5 bases; bases outside gene matches: 9. The germline CDR1 and CDR2 sequences are MDHEN and SYDVKM. DNA of the CDR3: TGTGCCAGCAGCTCCGTCGCGGGAGGAAACAATGAGCAGTTCTTC. Its translation: CASSSVAGGNNEQFF. Full variable domain (rest looked up from reference TRBV28 and TRBJ2-1): DVKVTQSSRYLVKRTGEKVFLECVQDMDHENMFWYRQDPGLGLRLIYFSYDVKMKEKGDIPEGYSVSREKKERFSLILESASTNQTSMYLCASSSVAGGNNEQFFGPGTRLTVL.